This TCR beta chain was recorded in a study of T cell responses to AZD1222 COVID-19 vaccine. Sequencing was performed with immunoSEQ multiplex PCR; in TCRdb, only in-frame clones are kept and a portion is missing. The table lists roughly 200,000 clones, about nine tenths of them singletons. CDR3 length equals 16 residues. CDR1 is LNHDA, CDR2 SQIVND, per germline (reference sequence). The ends were cut back, 6 bases at V and 2 bases at J, with 19 bases in the middle. The sequence was collected from an adult who received the AZD1222 COVID-19 vaccine. The V and J genes are TRBV19 and TRBJ1-1, with D perhaps TRBD1 (6 bases). The specimen was peripheral blood, collected 28 days after the second AZD1222 dose. The CDR3: CASRRAQTGSNTEAFF. The DNA for the CDR3 is TGTGCCAGTAGGAGGGCCCAGACAGGATCTAACACTGAAGCTTTCTTT.